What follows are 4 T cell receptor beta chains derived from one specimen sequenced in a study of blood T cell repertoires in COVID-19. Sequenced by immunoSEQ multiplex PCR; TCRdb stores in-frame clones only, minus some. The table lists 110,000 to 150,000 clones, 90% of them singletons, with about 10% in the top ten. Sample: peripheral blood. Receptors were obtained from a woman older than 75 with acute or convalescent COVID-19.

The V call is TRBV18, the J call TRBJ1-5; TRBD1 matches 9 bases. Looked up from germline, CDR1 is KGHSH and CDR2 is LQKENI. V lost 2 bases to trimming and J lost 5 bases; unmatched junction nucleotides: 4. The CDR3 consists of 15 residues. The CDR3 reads CASSPTQGAHQPQHF. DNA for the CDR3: TGTGCCAGCTCACCAACACAGGGGGCCCATCAGCCCCAGCATTTT.

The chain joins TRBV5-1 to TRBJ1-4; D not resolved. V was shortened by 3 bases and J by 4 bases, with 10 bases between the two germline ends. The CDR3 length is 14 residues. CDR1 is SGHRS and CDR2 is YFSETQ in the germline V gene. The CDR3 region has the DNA TGCGCCAGCAGCTCCCGGGAGCTTAATGAAAAACTGTTTTTT. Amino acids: CASSSRELNEKLFF.

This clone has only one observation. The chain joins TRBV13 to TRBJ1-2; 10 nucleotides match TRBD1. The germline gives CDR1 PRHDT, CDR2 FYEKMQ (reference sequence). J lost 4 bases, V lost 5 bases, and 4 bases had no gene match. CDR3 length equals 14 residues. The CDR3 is CASSDRTGGYGYTF. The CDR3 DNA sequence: TGTGCCAGCAGCGACCGGACAGGGGGCTATGGCTACACCTTC.

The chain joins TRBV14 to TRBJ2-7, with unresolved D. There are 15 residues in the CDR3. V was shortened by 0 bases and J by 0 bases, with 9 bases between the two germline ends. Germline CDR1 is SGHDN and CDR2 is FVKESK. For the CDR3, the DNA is TGTGCCAGCAGCCAAGATCCAGGCCTCTCCTACGAGCAGTACTTC. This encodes CASSQDPGLSYEQYF.